This T cell receptor (beta chain) was recorded in a study of shared clonotypes between healthy human individuals. Assay used: immunoSEQ multiplex PCR; TCRdb lists only in-frame clones, some missing. The table lists around 1.4 million clones, roughly 98.5% of them singletons. Between the trimmed V and J ends, which lost 2 bases and 1 base, there was a span of 6 bases. This CDR3 region has 13 residues. Germline assignment: CDR1 GTSNPN and CDR2 SVGIG (reference sequence). Donors included only healthy HIV-negative adults lacking recent acute infections or vaccinations. Concerning this clone: Its antigen is as yet unknown.

Findings of the study overall: The authors sampled blood alone, and tissue repertoires likely differ. It was the non-shared clonotypes that had lower generation probabilities than clonotypes shared by all four donors.

This sequence joins TRBV30 and TRBJ1-5; no clear D. The TCR was taken from a man aged 25-45 years in good health. The material sequenced was naive CD4+ T cells sorted from blood. Subset given: CD45RA+ positively selected. The chain's CDR3 is CAWSIGSNQPQHF. The CDR3 nucleotides read TGTGCCTGGAGTATCGGAAGCAATCAGCCCCAGCATTTT.